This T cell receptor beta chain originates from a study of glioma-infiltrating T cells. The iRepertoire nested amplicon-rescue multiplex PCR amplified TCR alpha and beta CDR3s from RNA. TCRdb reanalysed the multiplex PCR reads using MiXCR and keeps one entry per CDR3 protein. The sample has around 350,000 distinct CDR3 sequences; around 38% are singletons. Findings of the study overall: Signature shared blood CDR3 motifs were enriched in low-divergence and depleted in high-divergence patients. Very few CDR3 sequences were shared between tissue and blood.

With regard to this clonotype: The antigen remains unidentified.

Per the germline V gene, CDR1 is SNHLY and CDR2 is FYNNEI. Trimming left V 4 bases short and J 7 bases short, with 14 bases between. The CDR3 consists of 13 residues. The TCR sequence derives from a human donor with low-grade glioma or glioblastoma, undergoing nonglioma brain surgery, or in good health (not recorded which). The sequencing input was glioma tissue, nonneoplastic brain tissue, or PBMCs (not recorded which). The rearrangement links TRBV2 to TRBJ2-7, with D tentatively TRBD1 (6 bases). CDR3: CASSGGRTEEQYF. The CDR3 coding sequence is TGTGCCAGCAGTGGGGGCCGGACAGAGGAGCAGTACTTC.